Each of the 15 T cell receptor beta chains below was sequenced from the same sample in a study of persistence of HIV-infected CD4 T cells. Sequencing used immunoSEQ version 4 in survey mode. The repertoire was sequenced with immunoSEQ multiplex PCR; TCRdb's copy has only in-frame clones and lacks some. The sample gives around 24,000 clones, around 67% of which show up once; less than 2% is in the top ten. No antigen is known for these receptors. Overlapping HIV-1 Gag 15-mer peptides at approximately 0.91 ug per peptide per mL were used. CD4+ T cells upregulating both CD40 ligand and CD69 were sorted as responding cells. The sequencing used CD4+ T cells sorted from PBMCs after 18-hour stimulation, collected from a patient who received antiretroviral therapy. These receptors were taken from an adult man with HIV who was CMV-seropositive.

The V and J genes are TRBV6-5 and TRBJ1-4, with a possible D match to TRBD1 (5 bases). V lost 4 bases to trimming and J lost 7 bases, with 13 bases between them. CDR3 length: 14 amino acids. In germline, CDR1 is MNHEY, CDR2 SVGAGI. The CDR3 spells CASSSGGYGEKLFF. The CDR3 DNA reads TGTGCCAGCAGTTCCGGGGGGTACGGTGAAAAACTGTTTTTT.

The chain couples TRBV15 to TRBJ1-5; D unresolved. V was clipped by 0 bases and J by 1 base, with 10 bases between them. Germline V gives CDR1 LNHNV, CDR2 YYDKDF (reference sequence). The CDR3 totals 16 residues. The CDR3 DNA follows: TGTGCCACCAGCAGAGATACGGTGGGGAGCAATCAGCCCCAGCATTTT. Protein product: CATSRDTVGSNQPQHF.

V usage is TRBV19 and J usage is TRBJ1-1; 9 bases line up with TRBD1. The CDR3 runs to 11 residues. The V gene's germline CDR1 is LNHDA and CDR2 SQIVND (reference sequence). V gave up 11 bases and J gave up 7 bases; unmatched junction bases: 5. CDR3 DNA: TGTGCCGTCGGACAGGGGATTGAAGCTTTCTTT. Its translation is CAVGQGIEAFF.

The CDR3 here is CASRVNRAGELFF. CDR3 nucleotides: TGTGCCAGCAGGGTTAACAGGGCCGGGGAGCTGTTTTTT. This chain connects TRBV2 to TRBJ2-2; perhaps TRBD1 as D (6 bases). Trimming took 6 bases from V and 6 from J, leaving 11 bases between them. The germline CDR1 and CDR2 sequences are SNHLY and FYNNEI. This CDR3 has 13 residues.

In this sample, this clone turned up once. CDR3: CASRSTGELFF. The DNA of the CDR3 is TGTGCCAGCAGGTCCACCGGGGAGCTGTTTTTT. The chain uses TRBV2 and TRBJ2-2; D call uncertain. V lost 6 bases to trimming and J lost 4 bases, with 3 bases between them. The CDR3 is 11 amino acids. Germline V gene lookup returns CDR1 SNHLY and CDR2 FYNNEI.

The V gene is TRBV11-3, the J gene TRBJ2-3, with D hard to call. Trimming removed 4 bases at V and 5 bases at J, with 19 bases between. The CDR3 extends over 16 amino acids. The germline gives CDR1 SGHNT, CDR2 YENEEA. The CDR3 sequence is CASSSGSRVAEDTQYF. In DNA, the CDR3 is TGTGCCAGCAGCTCCGGATCCCGGGTAGCTGAAGATACGCAGTATTTT.

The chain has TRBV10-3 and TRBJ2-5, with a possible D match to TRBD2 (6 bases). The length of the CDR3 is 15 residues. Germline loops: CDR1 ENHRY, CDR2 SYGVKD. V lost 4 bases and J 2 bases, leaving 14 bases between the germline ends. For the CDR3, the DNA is TGTGCCATCAGTGCCCGCGCGGGGTGGCAAGAGACCCAGTACTTC. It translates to CAISARAGWQETQYF.

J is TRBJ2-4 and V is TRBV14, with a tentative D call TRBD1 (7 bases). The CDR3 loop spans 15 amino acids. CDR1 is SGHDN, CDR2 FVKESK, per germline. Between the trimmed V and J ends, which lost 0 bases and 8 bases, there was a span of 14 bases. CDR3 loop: CASSQDSGGWDIQYF. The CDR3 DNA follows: TGTGCCAGCAGCCAAGATTCAGGGGGGTGGGACATTCAGTACTTC.

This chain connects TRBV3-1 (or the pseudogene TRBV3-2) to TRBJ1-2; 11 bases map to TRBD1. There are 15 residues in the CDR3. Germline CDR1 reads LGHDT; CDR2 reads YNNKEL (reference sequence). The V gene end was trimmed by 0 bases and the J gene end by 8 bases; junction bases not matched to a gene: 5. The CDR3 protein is CASSQDGQGARGYTF. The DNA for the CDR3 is TGTGCCAGCAGCCAAGATGGACAGGGGGCGAGGGGCTACACCTTC.

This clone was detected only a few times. The CDR3 bases are TGTGCCAGCTTGACGCAGGCGCTTAATGAAAAACTGTTTTTT. Translating gives CASLTQALNEKLFF. This sequence joins TRBV9 and TRBJ1-4; D ambiguous. V was shortened by 7 bases and J by 4 bases, with 14 bases between the two germline ends. The length of the CDR3 is 14 residues. Per germline, CDR1 SGDLS and CDR2 YYNGEE.

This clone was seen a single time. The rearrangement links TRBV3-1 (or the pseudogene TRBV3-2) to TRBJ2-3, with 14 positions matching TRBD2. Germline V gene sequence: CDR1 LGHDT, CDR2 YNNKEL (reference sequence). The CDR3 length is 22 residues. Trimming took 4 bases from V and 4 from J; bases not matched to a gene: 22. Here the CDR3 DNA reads TGTGCCAGCAGCCCGAACCGGGCCCGAGGACTAGCGGGGGGCCCTAGGCCAGATACGCAGTATTTT. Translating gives CASSPNRARGLAGGPRPDTQYF.

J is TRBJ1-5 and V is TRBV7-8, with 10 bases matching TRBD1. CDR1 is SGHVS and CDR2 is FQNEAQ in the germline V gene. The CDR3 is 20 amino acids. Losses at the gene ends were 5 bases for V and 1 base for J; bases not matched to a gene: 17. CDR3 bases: TGTGCCAGCAGCGAACGAGAGTGGGACAGGGGCCGTATAAGCAATCAGCCCCAGCATTTT. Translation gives CASSEREWDRGRISNQPQHF.

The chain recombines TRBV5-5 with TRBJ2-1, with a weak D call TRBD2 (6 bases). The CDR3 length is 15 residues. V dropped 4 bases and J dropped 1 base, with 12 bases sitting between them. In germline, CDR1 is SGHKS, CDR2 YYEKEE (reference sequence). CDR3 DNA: TGTGCCAGCAGCGGGAGGCTAGCGTCCTACAATGAGCAGTTCTTC. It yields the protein CASSGRLASYNEQFF.

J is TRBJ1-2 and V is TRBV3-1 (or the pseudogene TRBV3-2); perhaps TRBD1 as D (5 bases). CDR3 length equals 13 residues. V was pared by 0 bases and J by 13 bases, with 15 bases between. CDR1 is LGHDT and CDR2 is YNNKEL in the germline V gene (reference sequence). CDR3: CASSQEGRGRATF. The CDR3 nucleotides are TGTGCCAGCAGCCAAGAGGGGAGGGGCCGCGCCACCTTC.

Here the CDR3 reads CASSRDIYGYTF. The CDR3 DNA sequence: TGTGCCAGCAGTCGGGACATCTATGGCTACACCTTC. The rearrangement uses TRBV6-5 and TRBJ1-2; the D gene is possibly TRBD1 (6 bases). This CDR3 spans 12 amino acids. Trimming took off 5 bases at V and 4 bases at J, with 8 bases between the two ends. Germline V gives CDR1 MNHEY, CDR2 SVGAGI.